These T cell receptor beta chains were read from a single sample in a study of T-cell memory formation after mild COVID-19. A single record per CDR3 protein comes from TCRdb applying MiXCR to the 5' RACE reads. The table includes 100,000 to 140,000 distinct CDR3 sequences, roughly 14% detected once. The sample consisted of PBMCs or a T cell subset sorted from them (not recorded which). All receptors come from a man in his late teens or twenties who had mild COVID-19 (a few samples of this study predate the infection). Cell type and time point are not known. The conserved cysteine and the conserved F or W are not part of the CDR3 here.

j_call v_call cdr3_aa
TRBJ2-7 TRBV7-2 ASSLLGQGNEQY
TRBJ2-7 TRBV10-2 ASSGIPTEQY
TRBJ1-3 TRBV12-3/TRBV12-4 ASSFTGGSGNTIY
TRBJ2-1 TRBV7-2 ASSGLAGYNEQF
TRBJ2-1 TRBV6-5 ASSYPGQGENEQF
TRBJ2-3 TRBV28 ASSFRGDTQY
TRBJ1-1 TRBV6-5 ASSYSPFNTEAF
TRBJ2-5 TRBV4-1 ASSQGYRQETQY
TRBJ1-5 TRBV6-5 ASSWGVGQPQH
TRBJ2-7 TRBV14 ASSQGIWGYEQY
TRBJ2-7 TRBV4-1 ASSQEGRSTYEQY
TRBJ2-3 TRBV4-3 ASSLWDRYTDTQY
TRBJ2-7 TRBV4-1 ASSHSEGLAGFEQY
TRBJ1-2 TRBV4-1 ASSQDPEMLYGYT
TRBJ2-2 TRBV29-1 SVELGQGGTGELF
TRBJ2-1 TRBV7-3 ASSAGPSILNEQF
TRBJ2-2 TRBV3-1 ASSPGTSGKSGELF
TRBJ2-1 TRBV2 ASQREGGSYNEQF
TRBJ2-2 TRBV6-2/TRBV6-3 ASSLQGAKNTGELF
TRBJ1-1 TRBV12-3/TRBV12-4 ASSPVDRRAEAF
TRBJ2-3 TRBV4-2 ASSQDQRGGTDTQY
TRBJ2-5 TRBV10-3 AISESNSERQSETQY
TRBJ1-5 TRBV6-5 ASSPWAADQPQH
TRBJ1-1 TRBV6-1 ASSHRGRTEAF
TRBJ2-1 TRBV12-3/TRBV12-4 ASSLGSGGINEQF
TRBJ1-4 TRBV4-1 ASSGVGATNEKLF
TRBJ1-2 TRBV23-1 ASSHPDRGCGYT
TRBJ2-3 TRBV6-1 ASRVRQGTDTQY
TRBJ2-2 TRBV4-2 ASSQELAVSGELF
TRBJ2-3 TRBV4-1 ASSQGTSGVDTQY
TRBJ1-1 TRBV7-2 ASSLPFLNTEAL
TRBJ1-1 TRBV15 ATSRSGGVTEAF
TRBJ1-4 TRBV7-8 ASSQPRGATNEKLF
TRBJ2-1 TRBV12-3/TRBV12-4 ASSNEGGWDEQF
TRBJ1-6 TRBV4-1 ASSQAGQFDSPLH
TRBJ2-7 TRBV29-1 SVEQAPGEQY
TRBJ2-1 TRBV3-1 ASSQGSGWGNEQF
TRBJ2-5 TRBV6-2/TRBV6-3 ASSSQLAGGLTV
TRBJ2-5 TRBV7-9 ASSLAIGQQETQY
TRBJ2-2 TRBV23-1 ASSQRELF
TRBJ1-5 TRBV4-1 ASSQDTSQPQH
TRBJ1-6 TRBV7-2 ASSFLSTGGNSPLH
TRBJ2-1 TRBV20-1 SAREVKDPYNEQF
TRBJ1-1 TRBV20-1 SARGRGTEAF
TRBJ1-5 TRBV6-5 ATASGRGNQPQH
TRBJ2-7 TRBV4-2 ASSQGGGLSYEQY
TRBJ2-1 TRBV20-1 SARESPSSYNEQF
TRBJ2-4 TRBV9 ASSDTGFAKNIQY
TRBJ1-3 TRBV15 ATSPGPRNTIY
TRBJ2-5 TRBV11-3 ASRDPLEETQY
TRBJ1-1 TRBV7-9 ASSINTEAF